The rows below give T cell receptor beta chains drawn from one sample of a study of cytomegalovirus exposure and HLA in healthy donors. TCRdb's copy holds only in-frame clones and misses some; the assay was immunoSEQ multiplex PCR. The sample includes 250,000 to 350,000 clones, approximately 87% of them seen just once. Sequenced input: PBMCs. Receptor source: a woman younger than 35 in good health and CMV-seronegative. Each CDR3 is given with its conserved first and last residue. The D gene is left open where the match is weak. Some rows mark clone size as missing; the rest say once, few, many or name a class of expanded clone.

cdr3_nt	cdr3_aa	j_call	d_call	clone_size	v_call
TGCGCCAGCAGTAGGCGGGACTATTCCTCCTACAATGAGCAGTTCTTC	CASSRRDYSSYNEQFF	TRBJ2-1	TRBD2	once	TRBV5-1
TGTGCCAGCAGCGTTCGGGGACAGGGGGCCAAAAACATTCAGTACTTC	CASSVRGQGAKNIQYF	TRBJ2-4	TRBD1	NA	TRBV9
TGTGCCACGCGGTTGTCCCCCGAAAGTGATGACTCCTATAATTCACCCCTCCACTTT	CATRLSPESDDSYNSPLHF	TRBJ1-6	NA	few	TRBV2
TGCGCCAGCAGAGACAGGGGATCCTACAATGAGCAGTTCTTC	CASRDRGSYNEQFF	TRBJ2-1	TRBD1	NA	TRBV5-1
TGCGCCAGCAGCCAAGACGACAGGGGAGGAAACACCATATATTTT	CASSQDDRGGNTIYF	TRBJ1-3	TRBD1	NA	TRBV4-1
TGTGCCAGCAGCGCTTACCTTGGACAGGGTATCGATGAGCAGTTCTTC	CASSAYLGQGIDEQFF	TRBJ2-1	TRBD1	NA	TRBV9
TGTGCCAGCAGCTCTCGGAGCTCTGGAAACACCATATATTTT	CASSSRSSGNTIYF	TRBJ1-3	NA	NA	TRBV11-2
TGTGCCAGCAGTAGACGGCCCGGACTAGCCTACGAGCAGTACTTC	CASSRRPGLAYEQYF	TRBJ2-7	TRBD2	NA	TRBV27
TGTGCTAGTGGTTTGCGTGATGAGCAGTTCTTC	CASGLRDEQFF	TRBJ2-1	NA	NA	TRBV12-5
TGTGCCAGCAGTTTAAGCTTAATCAACACCGGGGAGCTGTTTTTT	CASSLSLINTGELFF	TRBJ2-2	NA	NA	TRBV28
TGTGCCAGCAGTGGGGGGGAAGAGACCCAGTACTTC	CASSGGEETQYF	TRBJ2-5	NA	NA	TRBV2
TGTGCCAGCTCGCTCGCAGGGGGCGTCAGGGAGACCCAGTACTTC	CASSLAGGVRETQYF	TRBJ2-5	TRBD1	NA	TRBV25-1
TGTGCCAGCATCCGGACTAGCGGGAGCGGGACCTACGAGCAGTACTTC	CASIRTSGSGTYEQYF	TRBJ2-7	TRBD2	once	TRBV27
TGTGCCAGCAGCTTAGGGACAGGGGTCTACGAGCAGTACTTC	CASSLGTGVYEQYF	TRBJ2-7	TRBD1	NA	TRBV11-2
TGTGCCAGCACCCGGACTAGCGGGACAGATACGCAGTATTTT	CASTRTSGTDTQYF	TRBJ2-3	TRBD2	NA	TRBV6-5
TGTGCCAGCAGCCCAAACGCTGGGCGAACTGAAGCTTTCTTT	CASSPNAGRTEAFF	TRBJ1-1	NA	NA	TRBV5-6
TGTGCCAGCAGCCCCTCCGACAGTTCGGGCGGCTACACCTTC	CASSPSDSSGGYTF	TRBJ1-2	NA	NA	TRBV9
TGTGCCAGCAGTTTAGAGACAGGGGAGCACTATGGCTACACCTTC	CASSLETGEHYGYTF	TRBJ1-2	TRBD1	NA	TRBV28
TGTGCCAGTAAGGGGCTGGGTCAGGACTATGGCTACACCTTC	CASKGLGQDYGYTF	TRBJ1-2	NA	NA	TRBV7-6
TGTGCCAGCAGTGGAACAGGGGGTTCCTCGGATGAGCAGTTCTTC	CASSGTGGSSDEQFF	TRBJ2-1	TRBD1	NA	TRBV6-4
TGTGCCTGGAGTACTTACCGGAGGGGAGGCTACACCTTC	CAWSTYRRGGYTF	TRBJ1-2	NA	NA	TRBV30